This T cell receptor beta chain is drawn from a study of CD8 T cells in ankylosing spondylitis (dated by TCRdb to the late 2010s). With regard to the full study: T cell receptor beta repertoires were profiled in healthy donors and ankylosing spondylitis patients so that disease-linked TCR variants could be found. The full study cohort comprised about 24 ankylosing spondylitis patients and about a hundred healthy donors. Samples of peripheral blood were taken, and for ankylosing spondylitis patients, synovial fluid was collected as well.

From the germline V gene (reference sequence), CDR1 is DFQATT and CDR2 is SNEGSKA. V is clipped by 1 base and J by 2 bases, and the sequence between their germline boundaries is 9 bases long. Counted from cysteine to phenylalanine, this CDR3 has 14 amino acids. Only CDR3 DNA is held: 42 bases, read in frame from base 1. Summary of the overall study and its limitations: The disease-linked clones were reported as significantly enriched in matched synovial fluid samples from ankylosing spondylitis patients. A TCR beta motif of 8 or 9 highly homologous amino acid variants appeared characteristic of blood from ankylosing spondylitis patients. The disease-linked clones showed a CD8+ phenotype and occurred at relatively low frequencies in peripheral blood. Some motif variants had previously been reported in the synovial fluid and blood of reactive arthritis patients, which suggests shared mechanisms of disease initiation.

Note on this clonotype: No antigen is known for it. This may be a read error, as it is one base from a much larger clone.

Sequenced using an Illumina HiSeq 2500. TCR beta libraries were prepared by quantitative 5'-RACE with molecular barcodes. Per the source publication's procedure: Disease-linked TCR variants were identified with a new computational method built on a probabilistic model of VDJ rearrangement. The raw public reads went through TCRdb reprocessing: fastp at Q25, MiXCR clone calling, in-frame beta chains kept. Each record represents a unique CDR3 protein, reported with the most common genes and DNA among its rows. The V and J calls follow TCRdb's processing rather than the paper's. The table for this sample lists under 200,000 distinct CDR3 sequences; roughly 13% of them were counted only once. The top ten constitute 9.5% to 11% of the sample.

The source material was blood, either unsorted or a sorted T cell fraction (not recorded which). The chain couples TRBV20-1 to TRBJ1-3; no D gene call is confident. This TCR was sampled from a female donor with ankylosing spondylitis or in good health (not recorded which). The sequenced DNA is TGCAGTGCTAGAGTACCAAACCCTGGAAACACCATATATTTT. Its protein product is CSARVPNPGNTIYF.